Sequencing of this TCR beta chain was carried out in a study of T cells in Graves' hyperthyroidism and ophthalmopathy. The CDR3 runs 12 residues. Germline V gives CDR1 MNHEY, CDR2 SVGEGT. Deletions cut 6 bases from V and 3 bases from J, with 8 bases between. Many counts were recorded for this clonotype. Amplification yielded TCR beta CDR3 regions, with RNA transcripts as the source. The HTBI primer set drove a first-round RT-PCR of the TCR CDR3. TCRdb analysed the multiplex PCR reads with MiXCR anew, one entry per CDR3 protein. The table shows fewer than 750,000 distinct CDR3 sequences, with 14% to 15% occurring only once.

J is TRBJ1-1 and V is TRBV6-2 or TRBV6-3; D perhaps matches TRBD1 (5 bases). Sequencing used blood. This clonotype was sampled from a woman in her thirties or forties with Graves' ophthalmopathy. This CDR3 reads CASRRQYTEAFF. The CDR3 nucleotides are TGTGCCAGCAGACGACAGTACACTGAAGCTTTCTTT.